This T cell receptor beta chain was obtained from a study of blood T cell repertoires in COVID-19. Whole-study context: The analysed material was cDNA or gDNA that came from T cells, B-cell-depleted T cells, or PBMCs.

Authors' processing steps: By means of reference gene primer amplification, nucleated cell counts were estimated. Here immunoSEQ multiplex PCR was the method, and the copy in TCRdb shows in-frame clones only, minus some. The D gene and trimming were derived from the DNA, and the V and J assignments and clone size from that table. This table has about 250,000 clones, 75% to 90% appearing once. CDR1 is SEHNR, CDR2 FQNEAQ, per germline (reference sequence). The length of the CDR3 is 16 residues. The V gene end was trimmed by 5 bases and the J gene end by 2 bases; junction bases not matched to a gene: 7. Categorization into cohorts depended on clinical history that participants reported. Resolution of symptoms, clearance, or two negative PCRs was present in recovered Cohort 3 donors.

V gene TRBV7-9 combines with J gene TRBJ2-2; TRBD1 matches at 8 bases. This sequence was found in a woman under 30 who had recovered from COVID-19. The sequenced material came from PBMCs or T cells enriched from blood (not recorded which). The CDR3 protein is CASSPVPGGNTGELFF. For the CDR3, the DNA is TGTGCCAGCAGCCCGGTACCAGGGGGCAACACCGGGGAGCTGTTTTTT. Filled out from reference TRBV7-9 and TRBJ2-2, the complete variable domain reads DTGVSQNPRHKITKRGQNVTFRCDPISEHNRLYWYRQTLGQGPEFLTYFQNEAQLEKSRLLSDRFSAERPKGSFSTLEIQRTEQGDSAMYLCASSPVPGGNTGELFFGEGSRLTVL.